This entry describes one T cell receptor beta chain. Its antigen is unidentified. Each cDNA held unique molecular identifiers, and template switching gave it a universal primer site. TCRdb analysed the 5' RACE reads with MiXCR anew, one entry per CDR3 protein. Of more than 200,000 distinct CDR3 sequences in the sample, around a tenth were seen once. Germline CDR1 reads SGHRS; CDR2 reads YFSETQ. Trimming left V 1 base short and J 1 base short, with 12 bases between. The CDR3 covers 16 residues. The source of the sample is a study of identical twins. Study-wide results and limits: In beta out-of-frame sequences, the excess sharing between twins was weaker. Out-of-frame alpha sequences common to twins were enriched for low generation probability. Within cord blood, abundant beta clonotypes carried fewer insertions, but memory repertoires showed no such trend.

This receptor was taken from a woman younger than 35 in good health. Source material: memory (CD45RO+) T cells sorted from blood. This chain connects TRBV5-1 to TRBJ2-1, with TRBD1 as a possible D gene (6 bases). CDR3 nucleotide sequence: TGCGCCAGCAGCTTGACGGGGCAGGGGTCCTACAATGAGCAGTTCTTC. It is translated as CASSLTGQGSYNEQFF. Variable domain in full (rest from reference TRBV5-1 and TRBJ2-1): KAGVTQTPRYLIKTRGQQVTLSCSPISGHRSVSWYQQTPGQGLQFLFEYFSETQRNKGNFPGRFSGRQFSNSRSEMNVSTLELGDSALYLCASSLTGQGSYNEQFFGPGTRLTVL.